The 31 T cell receptor beta chains below all came from one sample that was sequenced in a study of CD8 T cells in ankylosing spondylitis (dated by TCRdb to the late 2010s). Libraries came from 5' RACE. This sample was sequenced with an Illumina HiSeq 2500. TCRdb reprocessed the public reads (quality trimming at Q25 with fastp, clone calling with MiXCR) and kept in-frame beta chains. Each record represents a unique CDR3 protein, reported with the most common genes and DNA among its rows. The table for this sample lists hundreds of thousands of distinct CDR3 sequences; less than 25% of them were counted only once. The top ten hold 3.5% of the sample. Sequences were obtained from blood, either unsorted or a sorted T cell fraction (not recorded which). The receptors were sampled from a female donor with ankylosing spondylitis or in good health (not recorded which).

The chain joins TRBV7-2 to TRBJ2-5, with 7 bases fitting TRBD2. Germline CDR1 reads SGHTA; CDR2 reads FQGNSA. Losses at the gene ends were 6 bases for V and 5 bases for J; bases not matched to a gene: 6. The CDR3 consists of 13 residues. The CDR3 DNA reads as TGTGCCAGCAGTCGTACTAGCGCGGAGACCCAGTACTTC. Translating it yields CASSRTSAETQYF.

This clonotype has just a few counts. The rearrangement joins TRBV6-1 to TRBJ1-3; D perhaps matches TRBD1 (6 bases). Germline V gene sequence: CDR1 MNHNS, CDR2 SASEGT. This CDR3 region has 14 residues. Trimming left V 7 bases short and J 2 bases short, with 12 bases between. CDR3 bases: TGTGCCAGCAAAGAGGCAGGGGCTGGAAACACCATATATTTT. As protein: CASKEAGAGNTIYF.

The table lists this clonotype with a few counts. J is TRBJ1-2 and V is TRBV4-3; D might be TRBD1 (6 bases). CDR1 LGHNA and CDR2 YSLEER come from the germline V gene. CDR3 length: 15 amino acids. V was cut by 1 base and J by 1 base, with 10 bases left in between. In DNA, the CDR3 is TGCGCCAGCAGCCAAGCGGCAGGGGATAACTATGGCTACACCTTC. It specifies CASSQAAGDNYGYTF.

This chain uses TRBV14 with TRBJ1-1, with 7 bases aligning to TRBD1. Per germline, CDR1 SGHDN and CDR2 FVKESK. The V gene end was trimmed by 1 base and the J gene end by 10 bases; junction bases not matched to a gene: 6. The CDR3 is made up of 13 amino acids. This chain's CDR3 is CASSQGTGLRAFF. The CDR3 DNA is TGTGCCAGCAGCCAAGGGACAGGATTGAGAGCTTTCTTT.

This clonotype was seen a few times. This chain joins TRBV9 and TRBJ2-1; TRBD1 matches 8 bases. CDR3 length equals 16 residues. Germline-derived CDR1 and CDR2 are SGDLS and YYNGEE. Trimming took 0 bases from V and 9 from J; bases not matched to a gene: 11. CDR3 sequence: CASSVEGTGGVGEQFF. The CDR3 region has the DNA TGTGCCAGCAGCGTAGAAGGTACAGGGGGAGTGGGTGAGCAGTTCTTC.

In its sample, this clonotype was seen many times. The J gene is TRBJ2-1, the V gene TRBV7-2; perhaps D is TRBD1 or TRBD2 (5 bases each). Per germline, CDR1 SGHTA and CDR2 FQGNSA. V dropped 5 bases and J dropped 2 bases, with 13 bases sitting between them. This CDR3 comprises 15 residues. The CDR3 nucleotides are TGTGCCAGCAGCCGGGACCTCTATACCTACAATGAGCAGTTCTTC. Its translation: CASSRDLYTYNEQFF.

The V call is TRBV11-1, the J call TRBJ2-6; 10 nucleotides agree with TRBD1. Germline values: CDR1 SGHAT, CDR2 FQDESV (reference sequence). The trim removed 5 bases at V and 4 bases at J, leaving 5 bases unmatched. The length of the CDR3 is 16 residues. The CDR3 DNA sequence: TGTGCCAGCAGCCGTGGGACAGGGGTCGGGGCCAACGTCCTGACTTTC. It specifies CASSRGTGVGANVLTF.

The rearrangement links TRBV5-1 to TRBJ2-1, with D unresolved. This CDR3 is built from 12 residues. Germline CDR1 is SGHRS and CDR2 is YFSETQ. Trimming pared 4 bases from V and 5 bases from J, leaving 7 bases between. The CDR3 sequence: CASSPKNNEQFF. CDR3 coding DNA: TGCGCCAGCAGCCCGAAGAACAATGAGCAGTTCTTC. The full variable domain, in which reference TRBV5-1 and TRBJ2-1 provide the parts outside the CDR3, is KAGVTQTPRYLIKTRGQQVTLSCSPISGHRSVSWYQQTPGQGLQFLFEYFSETQRNKGNFPGRFSGRQFSNSRSEMNVSTLELGDSALYLCASSPKNNEQFFGPGTRLTVL.

Only a few counts were recorded for this clonotype. This chain joins TRBV6-1 and TRBJ2-5; no clear D gene. This CDR3 region has 12 residues. The germline gives CDR1 MNHNS, CDR2 SASEGT. The V end lost 5 bases, the J end lost 6 bases, and 10 bases lay between the germline ends. CDR3 sequence: CASSFDGKTQYF. The DNA of the CDR3 is TGTGCCAGCAGTTTTGACGGAAAGACCCAGTACTTC.

The chain uses TRBV5-1 and TRBJ2-7, with 14 bases that match TRBD2. Germline values: CDR1 SGHRS, CDR2 YFSETQ. The junction had 3 bases not matched to a gene; V was cut back by 4 bases and J by 6 bases. CDR3 size: 14 residues. CDR3 DNA: TGCGCCAGCAGCCGAGGGACTAGCGGGGGCGAGCAGTACTTC. Amino acid sequence: CASSRGTSGGEQYF.

This clonotype was recorded a few times. This sequence joins TRBV7-2 and TRBJ2-7; D gene uncertain. This CDR3 contains 13 residues. The germline gives CDR1 SGHTA, CDR2 FQGNSA. The V end was cut by 4 bases, the J end by 6 bases, with 13 bases between. CDR3 amino acids: CASSYVSSGEQYF. CDR3 nucleotides: TGTGCCAGCAGCTATGTAAGTTCGGGCGAGCAGTACTTC.

The chain carries TRBV6-2 or TRBV6-3 and TRBJ2-7; 8 bases align to TRBD1. The CDR3 has 14 residues. Per germline, CDR1 MNHEY and CDR2 SVGEGT. The trim removed 7 bases at V and 2 bases at J, leaving 7 bases unmatched. The CDR3 region is CASIRTGPAYEQYF. In DNA, the CDR3 is TGTGCCAGCATCCGGACAGGGCCGGCCTACGAGCAGTACTTC.

The chain uses TRBV9 and TRBJ2-1; 9 bases map to TRBD1. CDR1 SGDLS and CDR2 YYNGEE come from the germline V gene. The CDR3 is made up of 17 amino acids. V lost 4 bases and J lost 4; bases outside the gene matches: 12. The CDR3, as DNA: TGTGCCAGCAGCCCAAACCCGGGACAGGGCCTATACAATGAGCAGTTCTTC. Translation: CASSPNPGQGLYNEQFF. Based on the CDR3 plus reference TRBV9 and TRBJ2-1, the full variable domain is DSGVTQTPKHLITATGQRVTLRCSPRSGDLSVYWYQQSLDQGLQFLIQYYNGEERAKGNILERFSAQQFPDLHSELNLSSLELGDSALYFCASSPNPGQGLYNEQFFGPGTRLTVL.

The chain carries TRBV18 and TRBJ1-6, with TRBD1 matching over 8 bases. There are 16 residues in the CDR3. V was clipped by 5 bases and J by 0 bases; unmatched bases: 3. The germline V gene has CDR1 KGHSH and CDR2 LQKENI. The DNA for the CDR3 is TGTGCCAGCTCAGATACAGGGGGCTCCTATAATTCACCCCTCCACTTT. Translation: CASSDTGGSYNSPLHF.

A word on this clonotype: This clone may be a read error of a much larger clone one base away. The chain carries TRBV14 and TRBJ2-3; no reliable D call. The germline V gene has CDR1 SGHDN and CDR2 FVKESK. V lost 1 base to trimming and J lost 4 bases, with 3 bases between them. This CDR3 contains 12 residues. DNA of the CDR3: TGTGCCAGCAGCCAAGTCCCAGATACGCAGTATTTT. Translation gives CASSQVPDTQYF.

V is TRBV20-1 and J is TRBJ2-1; maybe TRBD2 (5 bases). The CDR3 runs to 14 residues. Germline V lookup: CDR1 DFQATT, CDR2 SNEGSKA (reference sequence). V dropped 6 bases and J dropped 0 bases, with 12 bases sitting between them. This CDR3 reads CSAEAEYSYNEQFF. CDR3 sequence (DNA): TGCAGTGCGGAAGCGGAGTACTCCTACAATGAGCAGTTCTTC.

This clonotype was seen a handful of times. CDR3 region: CSVGQNGANVLTF. The CDR3 DNA is TGCAGCGTTGGACAGAATGGGGCCAACGTCCTGACTTTC. The chain combines TRBV29-1 with TRBJ2-6; possible D gene TRBD1, 5 bases. Germline CDR1 SQVTM, CDR2 ANQGSEA. There are 13 residues in the CDR3. Trimming pared 4 bases from V and 3 bases from J, leaving 7 bases between.

The V gene is TRBV12-3 or TRBV12-4, the J gene TRBJ1-5; 10 positions match TRBD1. This CDR3 has 16 residues. V lost 6 bases to trimming and J lost 1 base; unmatched junction nucleotides: 6. The CDR3 is CASSPGTGVSNQPQHF. The CDR3, as DNA: TGTGCCAGCAGCCCGGGGACAGGGGTAAGCAATCAGCCCCAGCATTTT.

This clonotype was seen more than once but under ten times. This chain connects TRBV29-1 to TRBJ1-5; a possible D gene is TRBD1 (5 bases). Looked up from germline, CDR1 is SQVTM and CDR2 is ANQGSEA. Trimming stripped 8 bases from V and 5 bases from J, with 19 bases between. The CDR3 has 14 amino acids. CDR3 sequence reads: CSFTGPGLYQPQHF. For the CDR3, the DNA is TGCAGCTTCACAGGTCCGGGGTTATATCAGCCCCAGCATTTT.

The chain carries TRBV11-3 and TRBJ2-3; unclear D gene. Deletions cut 2 bases from V and 4 bases from J, with 7 bases between. This CDR3 spans 13 amino acids. Germline V gene data show CDR1 as SGHNT and CDR2 as YENEEA. The CDR3 loop reads CASSLRDPDTQYF. The CDR3, as DNA: TGTGCCAGCAGCTTAAGGGATCCAGATACGCAGTATTTT.

This chain connects TRBV5-1 to TRBJ2-2; D remains unclear. Per the germline V gene, CDR1 is SGHRS and CDR2 is YFSETQ. The CDR3 covers 15 residues. Trimming took 2 bases from V and 5 from J, leaving 13 bases between them. The CDR3 sequence is CASSLLTSSTGELFF. Here the CDR3 DNA reads TGCGCCAGCAGCTTACTGACAAGCAGTACCGGGGAGCTGTTTTTT.

V usage is TRBV5-4 and J usage is TRBJ2-5, with TRBD2 as a possible D gene (5 bases). CDR1 is SGHNT and CDR2 is YYREEE in the germline V gene (reference sequence). Trimming removed 0 bases at V and 4 bases at J, with 7 bases between. There are 13 residues in the CDR3. CDR3 residues: CASSLGLRETQYF. The CDR3 DNA reads as TGTGCCAGCAGCTTGGGACTACGAGAGACCCAGTACTTC.

The rearrangement links TRBV7-8 to TRBJ2-1; possibly TRBD2 for D (5 bases). Germline V CDR1 and CDR2: SGHVS, FQNEAQ. V lost 1 base and J lost 3, with 13 bases in between. The length of the CDR3 is 16 residues. The CDR3 loop reads CASSLDRAANYNEQFF. DNA of the CDR3: TGTGCCAGCAGCTTAGATCGAGCGGCCAACTACAATGAGCAGTTCTTC.

This chain uses TRBV25-1 with TRBJ2-1, with TRBD1 matching 7 bases. This CDR3 comprises 14 residues. The V segment lost 0 bases and the J segment 9 bases; nucleotides outside the gene matches: 5. The germline CDR1 and CDR2 sequences are MGHDK and SYGVNS. CDR3 sequence: CASSEYGTEVEQFF. The DNA for the CDR3 is TGTGCCAGCAGTGAATACGGGACAGAGGTTGAGCAGTTCTTC.

This clonotype has a count of ten or more. The chain has TRBV20-1 and TRBJ2-7; 10 bases fit TRBD1. This CDR3 comprises 17 residues. The V gene's germline CDR1 is DFQATT and CDR2 SNEGSKA (reference sequence). V lost 3 bases, J lost 4 bases, and 15 bases stayed unmatched. The CDR3 loop reads CSASYSPGQGLLYEQYF. The CDR3 nucleotides are TGCAGTGCTAGTTATTCCCCGGGACAGGGGCTTCTTTACGAGCAGTACTTC.

This chain connects TRBV15 to TRBJ2-5; the D call may be TRBD1 or TRBD2 (5 bases each). The CDR3 has 14 amino acids. Trimming left V 3 bases short and J 4 bases short, with 12 bases between. Germline CDR1 LNHNV, CDR2 YYDKDF (reference sequence). CDR3 loop: CATSRGDSAETQYF. DNA for the CDR3: TGTGCCACCAGCAGGGGGGATTCCGCAGAGACCCAGTACTTC. The full variable domain, its missing parts supplied by reference TRBV15 and TRBJ2-5, is DAMVIQNPRYQVTQFGKPVTLSCSQTLNHNVMYWYQQKSSQAPKLLFHYYDKDFNNEADTPDNFQSRRPNTSFCFLDIRSPGLGDTAMYLCATSRGDSAETQYFGPGTRLLVL.

This clonotype has a handful of counts. CDR3 sequence (DNA): TGCAGTGCTAACCCGACTAGCGGGAGAGGCAATGAGCAGTTCTTC. Translation: CSANPTSGRGNEQFF. This chain uses TRBV20-1 with TRBJ2-1; 12 bases line up with TRBD2. This CDR3 has 15 residues. Germline CDR1 and CDR2: DFQATT and SNEGSKA (reference sequence). V shed 4 bases, J shed 6 bases, and the junction held 7 bases outside the gene matches.

The chain has TRBV7-3 and TRBJ2-2; D unclear. Trimming removed 3 bases at V and 0 bases at J, with 8 bases between. CDR3 length: 15 residues. Germline CDR1 is SGHTA and CDR2 is FQGTGA. CDR3 DNA sequence: TGTGCCAGCAGCTTTCGGGCCTCGAACACCGGGGAGCTGTTTTTT. Residues: CASSFRASNTGELFF.

The chain employs TRBV6-5 and TRBJ1-5; D possibly corresponds to TRBD1 (5 bases). Trimming took 0 bases from V and 4 from J, leaving 7 bases between them. CDR1 MNHEY and CDR2 SVGAGI come from the germline V gene. The CDR3 is 14 amino acids. The CDR3 here is CASSYSRGNQPQHF. The CDR3 DNA follows: TGTGCCAGCAGTTACTCCCGGGGGAATCAGCCCCAGCATTTT.

The J gene is TRBJ2-1, the V gene TRBV7-9, with TRBD2 matching over 8 bases. Germline assignment: CDR1 SEHNR and CDR2 FQNEAQ (reference sequence). The ends lost 5 bases at V and 3 bases at J; junction bases unmatched: 6. This CDR3 is built from 15 residues. CDR3 sequence: CASSLSGTSYNEQFF. In DNA form, the CDR3 reads TGTGCCAGCAGCCTATCCGGGACTAGCTACAATGAGCAGTTCTTC. Filled out from reference TRBV7-9 and TRBJ2-1, the complete variable domain reads DTGVSQNPRHKITKRGQNVTFRCDPISEHNRLYWYRQTLGQGPEFLTYFQNEAQLEKSRLLSDRFSAERPKGSFSTLEIQRTEQGDSAMYLCASSLSGTSYNEQFFGPGTRLTVL.

The table lists this clonotype with a few counts. The CDR3 loop is CASSLRRSPVNTGELFF. The DNA of the CDR3 is TGTGCCAGCAGTTTACGCAGGTCCCCGGTCAACACCGGGGAGCTGTTTTTT. The V gene is TRBV27, the J gene TRBJ2-2; D gene unclear. CDR1 and CDR2 (germline): MNHEY, SMNVEV (reference sequence). CDR3 size: 17 residues. Deletions cut 2 bases from V and 2 bases from J, with 15 bases between.